The clone carrying this T cell receptor (beta chain) has only a few counts. Through Arm-PCR of CDR3 regions and iRepertoire HTBI primers, TCR beta libraries were built. TCRdb ran MiXCR on the multiplex PCR reads and lists one entry per CDR3 protein. The sample has about 470,000 distinct CDR3 sequences, about 22% seen once; the top ten hold about 7%. Time point given: persistent/refractory GD, antithyroid drugs over 5 years with positive TRAb. Preparation of the TCR library used RNA extracted from PBMCs. The patients included were those that came from an endocrinology department in Xi'an, China. The record originates from a study of regulatory T cells in long-lasting Graves disease. The V and J ends lost 7 bases and 4 bases respectively, with 11 bases between them. This CDR3 is 12 amino acids long. Germline V gives CDR1 DFQATT, CDR2 SNEGSKA (reference sequence).

The input for sequencing was peripheral blood mononuclear cells (PBMCs), taken when the disease was refractory, from a patient treated with antithyroid drugs. The receptor was isolated from a female donor with Graves disease. V gene TRBV20-1 combines with J gene TRBJ1-5; the D is unclear. The chain's CDR3 is CSVARQNQPQHF. CDR3 coding DNA: TGCAGTGTTGCCAGGCAGAATCAGCCCCAGCATTTT.